The 32 T cell receptor beta chains in this list originate from one sample, sequenced in a study of cytomegalovirus exposure and HLA in healthy donors. PCR primers comprised 60 Vbeta and 13 Jbeta primers. Data came from immunoSEQ multiplex PCR; TCRdb stores just in-frame clones and leaves some out. The sample records about 130,000 clones, roughly 80% being singletons. The sample consisted of PBMCs. All receptors come from a man between 18 and 35 years old in good health and CMV-seropositive.

The genes are TRBV10-3 and TRBJ2-1, with 10 nucleotides matching TRBD1. The CDR3 consists of 13 residues. Germline V lookup: CDR1 ENHRY, CDR2 SYGVKD. V was pared by 3 bases and J by 8 bases, with 1 base of the junction left unmatched. The CDR3 DNA reads TGTGCCATCAGTGATGACAGGGGGCATGAGCAGTTCTTC. Amino acids: CAISDDRGHEQFF.

This chain connects TRBV2 to TRBJ2-1; 14 bases map to TRBD2. The CDR3 loop spans 14 amino acids. The junction had 3 bases not matched to a gene; V was cut back by 7 bases and J by 7 bases. Germline lookup yields CDR1 SNHLY and CDR2 FYNNEI. CDR3 bases: TGTGCCAGCACTGGGACTAGCGGGAGAAATGAGCAGTTCTTC. It is translated as CASTGTSGRNEQFF.

The chain joins TRBV28 to TRBJ1-1; the D is unclear. The CDR3 is 15 residues long. Trimming stripped 7 bases from V and 0 bases from J, with 15 bases between. Germline assignment: CDR1 MDHEN and CDR2 SYDVKM. The CDR3 region has the DNA TGTGCCAGCACCTCGGGTGATTCTATGAACACTGAAGCTTTCTTT. This encodes CASTSGDSMNTEAFF.

Worth noting for this clone: Sequence at one end of the junction differs from germline and may be a read error. CDR3 DNA: TGTGCCAGCAGTGACTCGGCGGGCAGCGGACAGCCCCAGCATTTT. Amino acid sequence: CASSDSAGSGQPQHF. The gene calls are TRBV6-5 and TRBJ1-5; D ambiguous. This CDR3 has 15 residues. Germline V CDR1 and CDR2: MNHEY, SVGAGI.

This clone was recorded a few times. The chain employs TRBV7-8 and TRBJ2-5; 16 bases agree with TRBD2. The V gene end was trimmed by 4 bases and the J gene end by 5 bases; junction bases not matched to a gene: 10. The CDR3 extends over 18 amino acids. CDR1 and CDR2 (germline): SGHVS, FQNEAQ. CDR3 sequence reads: CASSSTGLAGGRSETQYF. As DNA, the CDR3 is TGTGCCAGCAGCTCAACGGGACTAGCGGGGGGGCGGTCGGAGACCCAGTACTTC.

J is TRBJ2-5 and V is TRBV6-6; a weak D match, TRBD2 (6 bases). With 6 bases removed from V and 5 bases from J, the gap between germline ends came to 19 bases. From germline, CDR1 is MNHNY and CDR2 SVGAGI (reference sequence). This CDR3 spans 15 amino acids. Here the CDR3 reads CASRRDRDFEETQYF. DNA of the CDR3: TGTGCCAGCAGGCGAGACCGGGACTTCGAGGAGACCCAGTACTTC.

This chain connects TRBV6-1 to TRBJ1-3, with TRBD1 as a possible D gene (6 bases). V was pared by 2 bases and J by 1 base, with 18 bases between. This CDR3 region has 18 residues. Germline CDR1 MNHNS, CDR2 SASEGT. The chain's CDR3 is CASSERRYRAISGNTIYF. As DNA, the CDR3 is TGTGCCAGCAGTGAAAGGCGGTACAGGGCGATTTCTGGAAACACCATATATTTT.

The V gene is TRBV2, the J gene TRBJ1-1, with D perhaps matching TRBD1 (5 bases). The CDR3 is 14 residues long. CDR1 and CDR2 from the germline V gene are SNHLY and FYNNEI. Trimming stripped 8 bases from V and 6 bases from J, with 19 bases between. The CDR3 coding sequence is TGTGCCAGCCTCCCGGGGGTCCGGGCGTCTGAAGCTTTCTTT. Residues: CASLPGVRASEAFF.

The chain couples TRBV19 to TRBJ2-3; 8 bases map to TRBD2. Germline CDR1 and CDR2: LNHDA and SQIVND (reference sequence). The CDR3 runs 16 residues. Trimming cost V 5 bases and J 1 base; bases outside gene matches: 8. CDR3 amino acids: CASSPLAGKRTDTQYF. The CDR3 DNA reads as TGTGCCAGTAGTCCCCTAGCGGGTAAACGCACAGATACGCAGTATTTT.

The rearrangement joins TRBV5-1 to TRBJ1-1; a possible D gene is TRBD1 (5 bases). The CDR3 consists of 18 residues. The V gene's germline CDR1 is SGHRS and CDR2 YFSETQ. V gave up 4 bases and J gave up 1 base, with 23 bases separating them. This CDR3 is CASSTSGAVRLGNTEAFF. The DNA of the CDR3 is TGCGCCAGCAGCACTAGCGGGGCAGTAAGGTTGGGGAACACTGAAGCTTTCTTT.

The V call is TRBV5-1, the J call TRBJ2-5, with D unclear. Trimming removed 4 bases at V and 4 bases at J, with 11 bases between. The CDR3 is made up of 13 amino acids. Germline loops: CDR1 SGHRS, CDR2 YFSETQ. This chain's CDR3 is CASSPASVETQYF. The DNA of the CDR3 is TGCGCCAGCAGCCCTGCGTCGGTAGAGACCCAGTACTTC.

The chain has TRBV10-3 and TRBJ2-2, with 7 bases aligning to TRBD1. Per germline, CDR1 ENHRY and CDR2 SYGVKD. After removal of 9 bases from V and 6 bases from J, the junction contained 16 bases not matched to a gene. This CDR3 has 16 residues. CDR3 sequence (DNA): TGTGCCATATCGGGTCTCAGGACAGGTATATCCGGGGAGCTGTTTTTT. Its translation is CAISGLRTGISGELFF.

Only one count was recorded for this clone. This sequence joins TRBV19 and TRBJ2-6; TRBD1 might be the D (5 bases). The germline CDR1 and CDR2 sequences are LNHDA and SQIVND (reference sequence). With 6 bases removed from V and 1 base from J, the gap between germline ends came to 13 bases. The CDR3 spans 16 residues. The chain's CDR3 is CASSRTSDSGANVLTF. CDR3 nucleotides: TGTGCCAGTAGCCGGACATCCGATTCTGGGGCCAACGTCCTGACTTTC. The complete variable domain, with remaining parts taken from reference TRBV19 and TRBJ2-6, reads DGGITQSPKYLFRKEGQNVTLSCEQNLNHDAMYWYRQDPGQGLRLIYYSQIVNDFQKGDIAEGYSVSREKKESFPLTVTSAQKNPTAFYLCASSRTSDSGANVLTFGAGSRLTVL.

The J gene is TRBJ2-5, the V gene TRBV7-6; TRBD1 agrees at 7 bases. Losses at the gene ends were 2 bases for V and 7 bases for J; bases not matched to a gene: 4. This CDR3 is built from 13 residues. Looked up from germline, CDR1 is SGHVS and CDR2 is FNYEAQ. In nucleotides, the CDR3 is TGTGCCAGCAGCTTACGGGACAGCGGGACCCAGTACTTC. Protein product: CASSLRDSGTQYF.

The J gene is TRBJ1-4, the V gene TRBV2; tentatively, D is TRBD1 (5 bases). CDR3 length equals 14 residues. CDR1 and CDR2 (germline): SNHLY, FYNNEI. V was cut by 3 bases and J by 9 bases, with 14 bases left in between. In nucleotides, the CDR3 is TGTGCCAGCAGTGACTTCCAGGGCGGTCAAAAACTGTTTTTT. Its protein is CASSDFQGGQKLFF.

The V call is TRBV5-1, the J call TRBJ2-3, with TRBD2 identical over 7 bases. Germline lookup yields CDR1 SGHRS and CDR2 YFSETQ. This CDR3 is 16 amino acids long. V trimming: 1 base; J trimming: 0 bases; junction bases outside the gene matches: 5. The DNA for the CDR3 is TGCGCCAGCAGCTTGTTAAGCGGGGACAGCACAGATACGCAGTATTTT. It is translated as CASSLLSGDSTDTQYF.

V is TRBV5-1 and J is TRBJ2-3; D might be TRBD1 (6 bases). Germline V gene sequence: CDR1 SGHRS, CDR2 YFSETQ. V shed 2 bases and J shed 6 bases, with 10 bases lying between them. The CDR3 runs to 13 residues. The CDR3 nucleotides read TGCGCCAGCAGCTTTTCAGACAGGGATACGCAGTATTTT. Translation: CASSFSDRDTQYF. Full variable domain (outside the CDR3, taken from reference TRBV5-1 and TRBJ2-3): KAGVTQTPRYLIKTRGQQVTLSCSPISGHRSVSWYQQTPGQGLQFLFEYFSETQRNKGNFPGRFSGRQFSNSRSEMNVSTLELGDSALYLCASSFSDRDTQYFGPGTRLTVL.

This chain uses TRBV7-2 with TRBJ2-3; possible D gene TRBD1, 5 bases. Germline CDR1 is SGHTA and CDR2 is FQGNSA. The CDR3 has 12 amino acids. Trimming cost V 4 bases and J 4 bases, with 6 bases left between them. The CDR3 sequence: CASSSTADTQYF. CDR3 sequence (DNA): TGTGCCAGCAGCTCGACAGCAGATACGCAGTATTTT.

This clone was observed a handful of times. The V call is TRBV9, the J call TRBJ2-5; the match to TRBD1 covers 9 bases. The V and J ends lost 4 bases and 2 bases, in that order; junction bases with no gene match: 6. This CDR3 spans 15 amino acids. Germline V gene lookup returns CDR1 SGDLS and CDR2 YYNGEE. Written as DNA, the CDR3 is TGTGCCAGCAGCCCCGGGACAGGGCAGCAAGAGACCCAGTACTTC. It specifies CASSPGTGQQETQYF.

V is TRBV7-8 and J is TRBJ1-1; 7 nucleotides agree with TRBD1. The length of the CDR3 is 16 residues. Trimming cost V 5 bases and J 4 bases; bases outside gene matches: 13. CDR1 and CDR2 (germline): SGHVS, FQNEAQ. The CDR3 bases are TGTGCCAGCAGCCAAACGAGAGGGGGCGCGGGCACTGAAGCTTTCTTT. This translates into CASSQTRGGAGTEAFF.

The rearrangement uses TRBV5-4 and TRBJ2-1; the D gene is possibly TRBD2 (5 bases). The V and J ends lost 5 bases and 6 bases respectively, with 18 bases between them. Germline V gives CDR1 SGHNT, CDR2 YYREEE (reference sequence). This CDR3 is 15 amino acids long. Written as DNA, the CDR3 is TGTGCCAGCAGACTCGGCGGACTCTCACCCAATGAGCAGTTCTTC. It translates to CASRLGGLSPNEQFF. Full variable domain (rest looked up from reference TRBV5-4 and TRBJ2-1): ETGVTQSPTHLIKTRGQQVTLRCSSQSGHNTVSWYQQALGQGPQFIFQYYREEENGRGNFPPRFSGLQFPNYSSELNVNALELDDSALYLCASRLGGLSPNEQFFGPGTRLTVL.

This clone was picked up one time. V gene TRBV4-1 combines with J gene TRBJ2-4, with a weak D call TRBD1 (6 bases). V shed 0 bases and J shed 9 bases, with 12 bases lying between them. The CDR3 has 14 amino acids. The germline CDR1 and CDR2 sequences are MGHRA and YSYEKL. CDR3 in DNA: TGCGCCAGCAGCCAAGATCGAGCCAGGGGCATTCAGTACTTC. It translates to CASSQDRARGIQYF.

The chain recombines TRBV4-1 with TRBJ2-7; 10 bases line up with TRBD1. Germline loops: CDR1 MGHRA, CDR2 YSYEKL. After removal of 4 bases from V and 6 bases from J, the junction contained 9 bases not matched to a gene. The CDR3 spans 15 residues. The CDR3 protein is CASSPWTGGGSEQYF. The CDR3 DNA follows: TGCGCCAGCAGCCCCTGGACAGGGGGGGGTAGCGAGCAGTACTTC.

The chain joins TRBV21-1 to TRBJ2-1; no DNA check was done on the table's D call, TRBD2. TRBV21-1 is described as a pseudogene. The CDR3 has 14 residues. This CDR3 reads CASSKVGRETEQFF. Here the CDR3 DNA reads TGTGCCAGCAGCAAAGTGGGAAGGGAGACTGAGCAGTTCTTC.

The chain couples TRBV7-2 to TRBJ2-3; the D gene is possibly TRBD1 (5 bases). From germline, CDR1 is SGHTA and CDR2 FQGNSA. V was pared by 4 bases and J by 2 bases, with 10 bases between. CDR3 length: 14 amino acids. This chain's CDR3 is CASSSDRNTDTQYF. Here the CDR3 DNA reads TGTGCCAGCAGCTCCGACAGAAACACAGATACGCAGTATTTT.

The genes are TRBV29-1 and TRBJ1-1, with D perhaps TRBD1 (6 bases). The V end lost 5 bases, the J end lost 3 bases, and 25 bases lay between the germline ends. CDR3 length equals 17 residues. Germline lookup yields CDR1 SQVTM and CDR2 ANQGSEA. The CDR3 DNA reads TGCAGCGTTTTCCCCACCAACAGGGATGGAGAATACACTGAAGCTTTCTTT. Its translation: CSVFPTNRDGEYTEAFF.

V and J are TRBV6-5 and TRBJ1-1; TRBD1 might be the D (5 bases). V shed 2 bases and J shed 6 bases, with 16 bases lying between them. CDR1 MNHEY and CDR2 SVGAGI come from the germline V gene. CDR3 size: 15 residues. The CDR3 nucleotides are TGTGCCAGCAGTTACGGGGGGAGAGCGGTCGCTGAAGCTTTCTTT. Protein product: CASSYGGRAVAEAFF.

The rearrangement uses TRBV6-1 and TRBJ1-4; no clear D gene. The CDR3 is 14 residues long. The V and J ends lost 3 bases and 8 bases respectively, with 13 bases between them. Looked up from germline, CDR1 is MNHNS and CDR2 is SASEGT. The CDR3 bases are TGTGCCAGCAGTGATGGCCTTCGAGGGGAAAAACTGTTTTTT. It translates to CASSDGLRGEKLFF.

V gene TRBV6-5 combines with J gene TRBJ1-1, with 8 nucleotides matching TRBD1. This CDR3 comprises 13 residues. Trimming cost V 6 bases and J 4 bases; bases outside gene matches: 4. Per germline, CDR1 MNHEY and CDR2 SVGAGI. The CDR3 DNA is TGTGCCAGCAGAAGAACAGGGGGCACTGAAGCTTTCTTT. Translating gives CASRRTGGTEAFF.

The gene calls are TRBV19 and TRBJ2-7; the D gene is possibly TRBD1 (6 bases). The V end was cut by 3 bases, the J end by 6 bases, with 18 bases between. Germline CDR1 LNHDA, CDR2 SQIVND (reference sequence). The CDR3 spans 15 residues. The CDR3 spells CASSIGETGIGEQYF. The CDR3 bases are TGTGCCAGTAGTATTGGGGAAACAGGGATTGGCGAGCAGTACTTC. Looking up the rest from reference TRBV19 and TRBJ2-7 gives the full variable domain: DGGITQSPKYLFRKEGQNVTLSCEQNLNHDAMYWYRQDPGQGLRLIYYSQIVNDFQKGDIAEGYSVSREKKESFPLTVTSAQKNPTAFYLCASSIGETGIGEQYFGPGTRLTVT.

The genes are TRBV27 and TRBJ2-3; 11 bases map to TRBD2. Trimming removed 3 bases from V and 2 bases from J; junction bases left unmatched: 10. This CDR3 comprises 18 residues. The germline CDR1 and CDR2 sequences are MNHEY and SMNVEV (reference sequence). CDR3 loop: CASSFSPTSGANTDTQYF. CDR3 DNA: TGTGCCAGCAGTTTTTCCCCGACTAGCGGGGCAAACACAGATACGCAGTATTTT.

V and J are TRBV7-8 and TRBJ2-7; 8 nucleotides line up with TRBD1. The CDR3 covers 18 residues. Germline V gives CDR1 SGHVS, CDR2 FQNEAQ. The ends lost 1 base at V and 3 bases at J; junction bases unmatched: 14. CDR3 bases: TGTGCCAGCAGCTTAGTGAGGACAGGGCAAGAGAAATTCTACGAGCAGTACTTC. Protein product: CASSLVRTGQEKFYEQYF.